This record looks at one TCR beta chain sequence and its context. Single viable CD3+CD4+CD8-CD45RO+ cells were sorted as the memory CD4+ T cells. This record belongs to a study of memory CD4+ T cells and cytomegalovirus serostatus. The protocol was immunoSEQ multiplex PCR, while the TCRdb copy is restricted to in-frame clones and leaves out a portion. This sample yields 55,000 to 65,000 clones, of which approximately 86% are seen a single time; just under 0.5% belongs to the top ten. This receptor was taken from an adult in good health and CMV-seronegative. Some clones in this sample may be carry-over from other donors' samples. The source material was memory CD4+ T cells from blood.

The CDR3 DNA follows: TGTGCCAGCAGCTTAGGGGGCCGAGAGACCCAGTACTTC. It translates to CASSLGGRETQYF. The chain has TRBV5-4 and TRBJ2-5; TRBD1 matches at 7 bases. CDR1 SGHNT and CDR2 YYREEE come from the germline V gene (reference sequence). The CDR3 length is 13 residues. The V and J ends lost 2 bases and 4 bases, in that order; junction bases with no gene match: 2.